This paragraph covers one TCR beta chain sequence. Its cognate antigen is unknown. The data originate from a study of cytomegalovirus exposure and HLA in healthy donors. Findings and limits, study-wide: Many donors carried some public TCRs, although rarity characterized most TCR sequences.

Germline V gene sequence: CDR1 MRHNA, CDR2 SNTAGT. V was trimmed by 3 bases and J by 5 bases, leaving 13 bases between them. The CDR3 is made up of 14 amino acids. The PCR made use of 60 Vbeta and 13 Jbeta primers. Some clones are missing from TCRdb's copy, which holds only in-frame ones; the method was immunoSEQ multiplex PCR. There are over 150,000 clones in the sample; roughly 87% occur only once, and about 1.6% lies in the top ten. The V gene is TRBV6-4, the J gene TRBJ1-2, with a tentative D call TRBD1 (5 bases). The sequencing input was PBMCs. The TCR originated in a girl aged 10-17 years in good health and CMV-seropositive. The CDR3 DNA follows: TGTGCCAGCAGTGATCATGCAGGGAAGTATGGCTACACCTTC. Its protein is CASSDHAGKYGYTF.